This paragraph covers one T cell receptor (beta chain) sequence. What it binds is unknown. The source of the sample is a study of early stage breast cancer tumors. Whole-study results and caveats: Commonly generated sequences made up most enriched TCRB sequences shared between patients. Comparing each tissue with blood distinguished tumor from normal in about 90% of the 16 patients.

TCRdb's table, derived via immunoSEQ multiplex PCR, lists solely in-frame clones and lacks some. The sample contains about 28,000 clones, roughly 55% of which appear only once. The V and J ends lost 3 bases and 0 bases respectively, with 5 bases between them. Germline assignment: CDR1 SGHAT and CDR2 FQNNGV. The CDR3 is 14 residues long. Sequenced sample: breast tumor tissue. The V gene is TRBV11-2, the J gene TRBJ2-2; no clear D gene. The clonotype was recovered from a person aged 45 to 60 with breast cancer. The CDR3 loop is CASSFLSNTGELFF. The CDR3 nucleotides are TGTGCCAGCAGCTTTCTATCGAACACCGGGGAGCTGTTTTTT.